This TCR beta chain was captured in a study of cytomegalovirus exposure and HLA in healthy donors. Study-level results: Relative to equally common others, HLA-associated TCR beta chains showed greater clonal expansion in a later analysis. Usually a TCR sequence was rare, but some public TCRs were found in many donors.

About this clone itself: The target antigen is unknown.

Primers included in the PCR were 60 Vbeta and 13 Jbeta primers. TCRdb's copy holds only in-frame clones and misses some; the assay was immunoSEQ multiplex PCR. The sample totals under 200,000 clones. This CDR3 comprises 15 residues. Germline values: CDR1 GTSNPN, CDR2 SVGIG (reference sequence). V lost 0 bases, J lost 10 bases, and 16 bases lay in between. The chain couples TRBV30 to TRBJ1-6; D not resolved. The sequenced sample was PBMCs. This TCR was sampled from a man under 40 in good health and CMV-seronegative. The CDR3 nucleotides read TGTGCCTGGAGTGTACAAGGAGGGTTTGGCTCACCCCTCCACTTT. This encodes CAWSVQGGFGSPLHF.